Each of the 10 T cell receptor beta chains below was sequenced from the same sample in a study of CD8 T cells in ankylosing spondylitis. General study points: The study identified a TCR beta motif of several highly homologous variants that appeared characteristic of ankylosing spondylitis blood.

Their cognate antigens are unknown. Each CDR3 protein is one row after TCRdb ran MiXCR on the 5' RACE reads. Of fewer than 500,000 distinct CDR3 sequences detected, about 20% appear once; the ten largest clones hold around 16%. The sample consisted of blood, either unsorted or a sorted T cell fraction (not recorded which). The receptors here all came from a male donor with ankylosing spondylitis.

J is TRBJ2-7 and V is TRBV9; TRBD1 is a possible D gene (5 bases). V lost 0 bases, J lost 1 base, and 11 bases lay in between. The CDR3 is made up of 15 amino acids. Germline V gene sequence: CDR1 SGDLS, CDR2 YYNGEE. CDR3 sequence: CASSVEAGWSYEQYF. The CDR3 DNA reads as TGTGCCAGCAGCGTAGAGGCAGGGTGGTCCTACGAGCAGTACTTC.

This clonotype appeared once. The chain recombines TRBV5-8 with TRBJ1-2, with 7 bases that match TRBD1. CDR1 and CDR2 from the germline V gene are SGHTS and YDEGEE. Trimming took 4 bases from V and 4 from J; bases not matched to a gene: 10. The CDR3 has 15 residues. CDR3 sequence reads: CASSPWTGGAYGYTF. As DNA, the CDR3 is TGTGCCAGCAGCCCCTGGACAGGAGGCGCCTATGGCTACACCTTC.

The V call is TRBV7-6, the J call TRBJ2-2, with a weak D call TRBD1 (5 bases). Trimming cost V 2 bases and J 7 bases, with 17 bases left between them. This CDR3 is 16 amino acids long. The germline gives CDR1 SGHVS, CDR2 FNYEAQ. The CDR3 sequence is CASSLSLPDQGGELFF. CDR3 bases: TGTGCCAGCAGCTTAAGTCTCCCCGATCAGGGCGGGGAGCTGTTTTTT. Variable domain in full (rest from reference TRBV7-6 and TRBJ2-2): GAGVSQSPRYKVTKRGQDVALRCDPISGHVSLYWYRQALGQGPEFLTYFNYEAQQDKSGLPNDRFSAERPEGSISTLTIQRTEQRDSAMYRCASSLSLPDQGGELFFGEGSRLTVL.

This chain uses TRBV4-1 with TRBJ2-2, with a tentative D call TRBD2 (5 bases). CDR3 length equals 15 residues. From germline, CDR1 is MGHRA and CDR2 YSYEKL. Trimming took off 3 bases at V and 6 bases at J, with 14 bases between the two ends. The CDR3 DNA reads as TGCGCCAGCAGCCACGGTGGGAGAAGCGCCGGGGAGCTGTTTTTT. Encoded protein: CASSHGGRSAGELFF.

Many counts were recorded for this clonotype. V is TRBV5-1 and J is TRBJ2-1; 8 positions match TRBD2. The CDR3 consists of 15 residues. The trim removed 0 bases at V and 5 bases at J, leaving 4 bases unmatched. Per germline, CDR1 SGHRS and CDR2 YFSETQ. The CDR3 here is CASSLGLAGNNEQFF. The CDR3 coding sequence is TGCGCCAGCAGCTTGGGTCTAGCGGGTAACAATGAGCAGTTCTTC.

DNA of the CDR3: TGTGCCAGCAGCGCCAGCGAAAGCTCCTACGAGCAGTACTTC. It yields the protein CASSASESSYEQYF. The chain employs TRBV3-1 and TRBJ2-7; no firm D call. This CDR3 is built from 14 residues. Germline CDR1 LGHDT, CDR2 YNNKEL (reference sequence). V dropped 5 bases and J dropped 0 bases, with 11 bases sitting between them.

This clonotype was seen only a few times. This chain links TRBV28 with TRBJ2-5, with D perhaps matching TRBD1 or TRBD2 (5 bases each). The CDR3 covers 12 residues. Trimming took off 11 bases at V and 2 bases at J, with 12 bases between the two ends. Germline CDR1 and CDR2: MDHEN and SYDVKM. CDR3 residues: CAGGHNQETQYF. The DNA for the CDR3 is TGTGCCGGGGGTCACAATCAAGAGACCCAGTACTTC.

This clonotype was seen more than once but under ten times. CDR3 protein: CASSDRKAGAITDTQYF. The CDR3 DNA reads TGTGCCAGCAGTGATCGAAAAGCGGGAGCAATCACAGATACGCAGTATTTT. The V and J genes are TRBV6-2 or TRBV6-3 and TRBJ2-3, with 8 bases that match TRBD2. CDR1 is MNHEY and CDR2 is SVGEGT in the germline V gene. V shed 5 bases, J shed 2 bases, and the junction held 12 bases outside the gene matches. The CDR3 has 17 residues.

This sequence joins TRBV6-1 and TRBJ2-6; D remains unclear. CDR3 length: 15 amino acids. Trimming stripped 5 bases from V and 1 base from J, with 9 bases between. Per germline, CDR1 MNHNS and CDR2 SASEGT. Here the CDR3 DNA reads TGTGCCAGCAGTAAAGTGGGTTCTGGGGCCAACGTCCTGACTTTC. Its translation: CASSKVGSGANVLTF.

The chain carries TRBV12-5 and TRBJ2-5; 9 bases are shared with TRBD2. Trimming at V came to 7 bases and at J to 5 bases, leaving 11 bases not matched to a gene. This CDR3 is 15 amino acids long. The germline CDR1 and CDR2 sequences are LGHNT and FRNRAP. CDR3 sequence: CASALAPAGGETQYF. In DNA, the CDR3 is TGTGCTAGTGCCCTCGCCCCAGCGGGAGGTGAGACCCAGTACTTC.